This T cell receptor (beta chain) was identified in a study of early T cells in non-severe SARS-CoV-2 infection. Study information: The authors sequenced bulk RNA from unsorted whole blood, leaving chains unpaired.

The CDR3 sequence is 14 residues long. Germline V gene sequence: CDR1 DFQATT, CDR2 SNEGSKA (reference sequence). The V and J ends lost 3 bases and 2 bases respectively, with 10 bases between them. The TCR library protocol was used to attach unique molecular identifiers. These identifiers were attached to individual cDNA molecules. MiXCR, run by TCRdb on the 5' RACE reads, gives a single entry per CDR3 protein. The sample contains tens of thousands of distinct CDR3 sequences, more than 8.5% of which appear only once. The clonotype was recovered from an adult who was a healthcare worker with PCR-confirmed SARS-CoV-2 infection or an uninfected control (not recorded which). The sample here was whole blood, taken at baseline. The V and J genes are TRBV20-1 and TRBJ2-2; tentatively, D is TRBD1 (6 bases). The CDR3 DNA is TGCAGTGCTAGGACGACAGGAAACACCGGGGAGCTGTTTTTT. This codes for CSARTTGNTGELFF.